The TCR beta chain described here comes from a study of identical twins. Study conclusions and caveats: Partial confounding of zero-insertion analyses by invariant MAIT and iNKT cells was possible.

Per germline, CDR1 MRHNA and CDR2 SNTAGT. The CDR3 spans 16 residues. V shed 6 bases, J shed 9 bases, and the junction held 13 bases outside the gene matches. All donors were healthy, and all were Caucasian. Comment on this clonotype: The antigen remains undetermined.

Each CDR3 protein gets one entry after TCRdb re-called the 5' RACE reads with MiXCR. The sample has more than 1.5 million distinct CDR3 sequences; about 30% are singletons. This sequence was found in a newborn girl in good health. The sequenced sample was cord blood. The chain has TRBV6-4 and TRBJ1-6, with 8 bases fitting TRBD1. In nucleotides, the CDR3 is TGTGCCAGCAGGACCCCTTCGGACAGGGAAAGTTCACCCCTCCACTTT. Translation: CASRTPSDRESSPLHF.